This T cell receptor (beta chain) was observed in a study of T-cell memory formation after mild COVID-19. As for the study in general: Each donor largely had its own TCR clusters. Whole-study results and caveats: In second-wave clones peaking day 37, SARS-CoV-2 specificity remained unconfirmed. Clones that contracted clustered mainly in CM and EM if CD4+ and in EMRA if CD8+.

This clonotype was seen only a few times. Its antigen remains unknown. This CDR3 is built from 15 residues. V was trimmed by 1 base and J by 0 bases, leaving 8 bases between them. Germline V gene sequence: CDR1 LGHDT, CDR2 YNNKEL (reference sequence). UMIs and sample barcodes were carried by the TCR alpha and TCR beta cDNA libraries that 5'RACE produced using constant-segment primers. TCRdb re-derived calls from the 5' RACE reads in MiXCR, one entry per CDR3 protein. The repertoire holds roughly 600,000 distinct CDR3 sequences, about 20% seen once, with around 12% in the top ten. The V call is TRBV3-1, the J call TRBJ2-3, with TRBD1 as a possible D gene (6 bases). Material: PBMCs or a T cell subset sorted from them (not recorded which). This clonotype originated in an adult woman who had mild COVID-19 (a few samples of this study predate the infection). Cell type and time point are not known. The CDR3 DNA follows: TGTGCCAGCAGCCAAGGGGACACCAGCACAGATACGCAGTATTTT. Translating gives CASSQGDTSTDTQYF.